These T cell receptor beta chains were read from a single sample in a study of tumor-infiltrating lymphocytes in localized non-small cell lung cancer. Repertoires were generated with immunoSEQ multiplex PCR, while TCRdb's copy carries only in-frame clones and drops some. The table records tens of thousands of clones, 80% to 90% of them present only once. The sequencing input was lung tumor tissue. The receptors come from a human donor with non-small cell lung cancer. Each CDR3 is given with its conserved first and last residue. The order of the fields is clone size, D gene, J gene, V gene, CDR3 protein, CDR3 DNA. A D gene is named only where the DNA matches it firmly. The size entry is marked missing in some rows and otherwise reads once, few, many or a size class.

-,-,TRBJ1-3,TRBV19,CASSGVLRTGNTIYF,TGTGCCAGTAGTGGGGTTTTGAGGACTGGAAACACCATATATTTT
-,-,TRBJ1-4,TRBV6-4,CASSESVRSTNEKLFF,TGTGCCAGCAGTGAGTCCGTTCGTTCAACTAATGAAAAACTGTTTTTT
-,-,TRBJ1-1,TRBV9,CASSPLRNTEAFF,TGTGCCAGCAGCCCCTTGAGGAACACTGAAGCTTTCTTT
-,TRBD2,TRBJ2-5,TRBV15,CATSRGLAQETQYF,TGTGCCACCAGCAGGGGACTAGCTCAAGAGACCCAGTACTTC
-,-,TRBJ1-1,TRBV6-6,CASSLDTEAFF,TGTGCCAGCAGTTTGGACACTGAAGCTTTCTTT
-,-,TRBJ2-7,TRBV5-1,CASSLAIGEQYF,TGCGCCAGCAGCTTGGCCATCGGGGAGCAGTACTTC
-,-,TRBJ1-1,TRBV18,CASSPPGAGRTEAFF,TGTGCCAGCTCACCACCGGGGGCAGGGCGGACTGAAGCTTTCTTT
-,-,TRBJ1-6,TRBV18,CASSGTVGNSPLHF,TGTGCCAGCTCAGGGACGGTGGGGAATTCACCCCTCCACTTT
-,-,TRBJ2-7,TRBV7-9,CASSLLGGRREQYF,TGTGCCAGCAGCTTATTGGGGGGGCGACGGGAGCAGTACTTC
-,-,TRBJ1-5,TRBV19,CASNLRGQPQHF,TGTGCCAGTAACCTCAGGGGTCAGCCCCAGCATTTT
-,-,TRBJ1-1,TRBV28,CASSFSHGAPNTEAFF,TGTGCCAGCAGTTTTTCTCACGGCGCCCCGAACACTGAAGCTTTCTTT
-,-,TRBJ2-5,TRBV29-1,CSVAGTWETQYF,TGCAGCGTTGCAGGGACATGGGAGACCCAGTACTTC
once,-,TRBJ1-2,TRBV6-6,CASSYVSDYGYTF,TGTGCCAGCAGTTACGTTTCGGACTATGGCTACACCTTC
-,TRBD1,TRBJ1-2,TRBV19,CASSKGQGTYGYTF,TGTGCCAGTAGCAAGGGACAGGGGACCTATGGCTACACCTTC
-,-,TRBJ2-5,TRBV4-1,CASSQDQETQYF,TGCGCCAGCAGCCAAGATCAGGAGACCCAGTACTTC
-,-,TRBJ1-5,TRBV30,CAWNRVNQPQHF,TGTGCCTGGAACAGGGTCAATCAGCCCCAGCATTTT
-,-,TRBJ2-5,TRBV9,CASSAQGVQETQYF,TGTGCCAGCAGCGCACAGGGCGTCCAAGAGACCCAGTACTTC
-,TRBD1,TRBJ1-6,TRBV6-4,CASSEGQGAKSPLHF,TGTGCCAGCAGTGAAGGACAGGGGGCCAAGTCACCCCTCCACTTT
-,-,TRBJ2-2,TRBV4-3,CASSQEGGTGELFF,TGCGCCAGCAGCCAAGAGGGGGGAACCGGGGAGCTGTTTTTT
-,TRBD1,TRBJ2-7,TRBV11-1,CASSRDRVPEQYF,TGTGCCAGCAGCCGGGACAGGGTCCCCGAGCAGTACTTC
-,TRBD1,TRBJ1-2,TRBV7-9,CASSSGGGYGYTF,TGTGCCAGCAGCTCAGGGGGTGGGTATGGCTACACCTTC
-,-,TRBJ1-2,TRBV7-9,CASSLDLGWGYGYTF,TGTGCCAGCAGCTTAGACCTAGGATGGGGCTATGGCTACACCTTC
-,-,TRBJ2-3,TRBV6-5,CAATRLDTDTQYF,TGTGCCGCCACGAGACTAGACACAGATACGCAGTATTTT
-,-,TRBJ2-3,TRBV30,CAWSVPGTGTDTQYF,TGTGCCTGGAGTGTACCCGGGACTGGCACAGATACGCAGTATTTT
-,-,TRBJ2-1,TRBV7-2,CASSLETTGTLNEQFF,TGTGCCAGCAGCTTAGAGACGACAGGCACCCTCAATGAGCAGTTCTTC
-,-,TRBJ1-3,TRBV5-1,CASSTGQSHSGNTIYF,TGCGCCAGCAGCACAGGACAGTCCCACTCTGGAAACACCATATATTTT
-,-,TRBJ1-2,TRBV6-5,CASSWTANYGYTF,TGTGCCAGCAGTTGGACGGCAAACTATGGCTACACCTTC
-,TRBD1,TRBJ2-7,TRBV7-2,CASSAKISGTGSRHEQYF,TGTGCCAGCAGCGCCAAAATTTCCGGGACAGGTAGCAGGCACGAGCAGTACTTC
few,TRBD1,TRBJ1-1,TRBV29-1,CSVNRGRYTEAFF,TGCAGCGTCAACAGGGGGCGTTACACTGAAGCTTTCTTT
-,-,TRBJ1-1,TRBV5-1,CASSSRAGIGNTEAFF,TGCGCCAGCAGCTCCCGCGCAGGGATCGGGAACACTGAAGCTTTCTTT
-,TRBD2,TRBJ2-2,TRBV4-3,CASSQGGGFTGELFF,TGCGCCAGCAGCCAAGGCGGGGGGTTCACCGGGGAGCTGTTTTTT
-,TRBD2,TRBJ2-3,TRBV7-9,CASSFPSGGAVDTQYF,TGTGCCAGCAGCTTCCCTAGCGGGGGGGCCGTGGATACGCAGTATTTT
-,-,TRBJ1-2,TRBV30,CAWKTGISYGYTF,TGTGCCTGGAAGACAGGTATCTCCTATGGCTACACCTTC
-,TRBD2,TRBJ2-1,TRBV19,CASSTHLAGVYNEQFF,TGTGCCAGTAGTACTCACCTAGCGGGGGTATACAATGAGCAGTTCTTC
-,-,TRBJ1-3,TRBV7-7,CASSLADGNTIYF,TGTGCTAGCAGCTTAGCCGACGGAAACACCATATATTTT
-,-,TRBJ2-7,TRBV7-8,CASSLTGGPRSYEQYF,TGTGCCAGCAGCTTAACCGGGGGGCCTCGTTCCTACGAGCAGTACTTC
few,TRBD1,TRBJ2-5,TRBV5-1,CASSSGTGIETQYF,TGCGCCAGCAGCTCCGGGACAGGGATAGAGACCCAGTACTTC
-,-,TRBJ1-2,TRBV29-1,CSSGPLGLYGYTF,TGCAGCTCGGGGCCGTTGGGGCTCTATGGCTACACCTTC
-,TRBD2,TRBJ2-1,TRBV5-6,CASSNSGGANEQFF,TGTGCCAGCAGCAATAGCGGGGGGGCTAATGAGCAGTTCTTC
-,-,TRBJ1-6,TRBV5-1,CASSLKTTSSNSPLHF,TGCGCCAGCAGCTTGAAAACGACTAGCTCTAATTCACCCCTCCACTTT
-,-,TRBJ2-5,TRBV18,CASSDQETQYF,TGTGCCAGCTCAGACCAAGAGACCCAGTACTTC
once,-,TRBJ1-2,TRBV7-2,CASSSPLDTGWDYGYTF,TGTGCCAGCAGCTCTCCTTTAGATACAGGGTGGGACTATGGCTACACCTTC